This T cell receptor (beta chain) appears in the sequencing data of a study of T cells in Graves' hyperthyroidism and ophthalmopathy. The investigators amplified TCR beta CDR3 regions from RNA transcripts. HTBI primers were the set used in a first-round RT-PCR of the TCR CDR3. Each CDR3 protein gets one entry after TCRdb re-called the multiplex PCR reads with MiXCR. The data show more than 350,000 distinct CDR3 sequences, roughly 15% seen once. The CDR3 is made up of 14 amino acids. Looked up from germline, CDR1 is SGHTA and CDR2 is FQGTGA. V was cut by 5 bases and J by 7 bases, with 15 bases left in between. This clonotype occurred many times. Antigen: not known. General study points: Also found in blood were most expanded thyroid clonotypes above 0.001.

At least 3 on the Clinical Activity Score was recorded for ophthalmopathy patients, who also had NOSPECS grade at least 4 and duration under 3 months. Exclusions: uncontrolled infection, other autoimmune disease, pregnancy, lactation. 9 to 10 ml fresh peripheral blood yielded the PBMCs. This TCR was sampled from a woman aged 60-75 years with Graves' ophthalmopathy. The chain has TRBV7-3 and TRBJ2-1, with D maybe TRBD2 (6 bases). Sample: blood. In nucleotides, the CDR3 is TGTGCCAGCAGCAAGCAGGGTGGGGGGAATGAGCAGTTCTTC. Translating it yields CASSKQGGGNEQFF. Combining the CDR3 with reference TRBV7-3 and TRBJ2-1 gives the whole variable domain GAGVSQTPSNKVTEKGKYVELRCDPISGHTALYWYRQSLGQGPEFLIYFQGTGAADDSGLPNDRFFAVRPEGSVSTLKIQRTERGDSAVYLCASSKQGGGNEQFFGPGTRLTVL.